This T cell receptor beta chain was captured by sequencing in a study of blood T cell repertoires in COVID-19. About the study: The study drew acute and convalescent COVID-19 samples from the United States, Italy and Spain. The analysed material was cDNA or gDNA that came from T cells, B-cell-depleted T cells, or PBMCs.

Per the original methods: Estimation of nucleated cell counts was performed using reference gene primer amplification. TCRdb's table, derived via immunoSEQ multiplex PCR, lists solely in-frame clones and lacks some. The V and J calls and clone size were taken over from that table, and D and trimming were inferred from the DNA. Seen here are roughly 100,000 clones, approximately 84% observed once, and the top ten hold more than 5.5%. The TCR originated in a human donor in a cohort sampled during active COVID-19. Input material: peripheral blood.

CDR3 in amino acids: CASSLARGEYGYTF. The CDR3 nucleotides are TGTGCCAGCAGCTTGGCGCGGGGGGAGTATGGCTACACCTTC. V and J are TRBV5-6 and TRBJ1-2, with TRBD1 as a possible D gene (5 bases). The CDR3 extends over 14 amino acids. Germline CDR1 SGHDT, CDR2 YYEEEE. Trimming took 0 bases from V and 5 from J, leaving 11 bases between them.